These T cell receptor beta chains were read from a single sample in a study of T cell changes during pregnancy in multiple sclerosis. Produced via immunoSEQ multiplex PCR; TCRdb's table is partial and in-frame only. The data hold around 40,000 clones, with approximately 93% observed a single time. The specimen comprised CD8+ T cells from peripheral blood mononuclear cells, sampled in the third trimester of pregnancy. The receptors come from a female donor with multiple sclerosis, enrolled in a pregnancy study. CDR3s include the opening cysteine and the closing phenylalanine or tryptophan. Each record gives: clone size, J gene, V gene, D gene, CDR3 protein, CDR3 DNA. D genes are given only for firm matches. A clone size is listed for some rows: how often the clone was seen (once, few, many), or a class if it is expanded.

.	TRBJ2-1	TRBV10-2	TRBD2	CASSELAGAAIRDDNEQFF	TGCGCCAGCAGTGAGCTAGCGGGGGCTGCCATCCGAGACGACAATGAGCAGTTCTTC
.	TRBJ1-6	TRBV4-1	TRBD1	CASSFRDRGNNSPLHF	TGCGCCAGCAGCTTTAGGGACAGGGGTAATAATTCACCCCTCCACTTT
.	TRBJ2-1	TRBV6-5	.	CASATGTSPYNEQFF	TGTGCCAGCGCGACGGGGACTTCTCCGTACAATGAGCAGTTCTTC
.	TRBJ1-1	TRBV5-1	TRBD1	CASRGTEKMNTEAFF	TGCGCCAGCAGAGGGACAGAGAAAATGAACACTGAAGCTTTCTTT
.	TRBJ1-5	TRBV6-5	.	CASSYTVSNQPQHF	TGTGCCAGCAGTTACACGGTTAGCAATCAGCCCCAGCATTTT
.	TRBJ2-2	TRBV6-6	.	CATGTPNTGELFF	TGTGCCACAGGGACACCGAACACCGGGGAGCTGTTTTTT
once	TRBJ1-2	TRBV15	.	CATSRGTESYGYTF	TGTGCCACCAGCAGAGGGACAGAAAGCTATGGCTACACCTTC
.	TRBJ2-1	TRBV6-1	TRBD2	CASSVPWGGGGNEQFF	TGTGCCAGCAGTGTGCCATGGGGCGGGGGGGGCAATGAGCAGTTCTTC
.	TRBJ2-7	TRBV14	.	CASSQDLGSLWGYEQYF	TGTGCCAGCAGCCAAGATTTGGGGAGCCTTTGGGGTTACGAGCAGTACTTC
.	TRBJ2-3	TRBV9	.	CASSGSGTDTDTQYF	TGTGCCAGCAGCGGCTCCGGGACTGACACAGATACGCAGTATTTT
.	TRBJ1-1	TRBV2	.	CASSEFRGTSTEAFF	TGTGCCAGCAGTGAATTTCGGGGGACTAGCACTGAAGCTTTCTTT
.	TRBJ2-6	TRBV2	.	CASRTGTGVSGANVLTF	TGTGCCAGCAGGACCGGGACTGGAGTCTCTGGGGCCAACGTCCTGACTTTC
.	TRBJ2-1	TRBV6-4	TRBD1	CASSPGTDAYNEQFF	TGTGCCAGCAGCCCCGGGACAGACGCCTACAATGAGCAGTTCTTC
once	TRBJ2-7	TRBV7-2	.	CASSLTAVTSSYEQYF	TGTGCCAGCAGCTTAACAGCAGTCACAAGCTCCTACGAGCAGTACTTC
once	TRBJ2-7	TRBV7-8	.	CASETTPGAYEQYF	TGTGCCAGCGAAACGACTCCCGGGGCCTACGAGCAGTACTTC
once	TRBJ2-7	TRBV10-3	TRBD2	CAISEGAGGLGEQYF	TGTGCCATCAGTGAGGGGGCGGGGGGGCTCGGCGAGCAGTACTTC
.	TRBJ1-1	TRBV9	.	CASSKGDRPEAFF	TGTGCCAGCAGCAAGGGGGACCGCCCGGAGGCTTTCTTT
once	TRBJ2-7	TRBV9	.	CASSVAVTPGPLAYEQYF	TGTGCCAGCAGCGTAGCTGTGACCCCAGGGCCACTTGCCTACGAGCAGTACTTC
.	TRBJ1-5	TRBV4-2	.	CASSSGGESQPQHF	TGTGCCAGCAGCTCGGGGGGTGAAAGTCAGCCCCAGCATTTT
.	TRBJ2-5	TRBV9	.	CASSVESDQETQYF	TGTGCCAGCAGCGTAGAGAGCGACCAAGAGACCCAGTACTTC
.	TRBJ2-1	TRBV7-8	.	CASSPSESGNEQFF	TGTGCCAGCAGCCCCAGTGAGTCGGGGAATGAGCAGTTCTTC
.	TRBJ2-7	TRBV2	TRBD1	CALQPGQGYEQYF	TGTGCTTTACAACCGGGACAGGGCTACGAGCAGTACTTC
once	TRBJ2-2	TRBV29-1	.	CSVRLGAYTGELFF	TGCAGCGTGCGGTTAGGGGCCTACACCGGGGAGCTGTTTTTT
.	TRBJ1-1	TRBV5-8	TRBD1	CASSLGQGVDTEAFF	TGTGCCAGCAGCTTGGGACAGGGGGTTGACACTGAAGCTTTCTTT
.	TRBJ2-1	TRBV5-6	TRBD2	CASSLPDQGGNEQFF	TGTGCCAGCAGCTTGCCCGACCAGGGAGGGAATGAGCAGTTCTTC
.	TRBJ1-6	TRBV10-1	.	CASSDTSGSPLHF	TGCGCCAGCAGTGATACCTCGGGTTCACCCCTCCACTTT
.	TRBJ2-7	TRBV7-9	TRBD1	CASSSSGGRNEQYF	TGTGCCAGCAGCTCCTCAGGGGGCAGGAACGAGCAGTACTTC
.	TRBJ2-7	TRBV7-3	.	CASSSSHSYEQYF	TGTGCCAGCAGCTCTAGTCATTCCTACGAGCAGTACTTC
once	TRBJ1-2	TRBV6-5	TRBD1	CASSYGQGGYGYTF	TGTGCCAGCAGTTACGGACAGGGGGGATATGGCTACACCTTC